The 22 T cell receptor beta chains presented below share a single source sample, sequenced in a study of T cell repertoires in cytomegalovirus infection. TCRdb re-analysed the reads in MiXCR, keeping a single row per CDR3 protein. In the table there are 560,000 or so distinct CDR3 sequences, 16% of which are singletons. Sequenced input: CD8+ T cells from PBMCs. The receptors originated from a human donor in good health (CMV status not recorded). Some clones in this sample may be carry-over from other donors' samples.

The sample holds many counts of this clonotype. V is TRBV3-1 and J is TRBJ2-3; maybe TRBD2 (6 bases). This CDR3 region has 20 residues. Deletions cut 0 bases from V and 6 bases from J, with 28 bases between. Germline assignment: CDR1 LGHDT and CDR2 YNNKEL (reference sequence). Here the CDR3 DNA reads TGTGCCAGCAGCCAAGATTGGGACTCGCGGGGTGGAATCGATAGTGATACGCAGTATTTT. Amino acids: CASSQDWDSRGGIDSDTQYF.

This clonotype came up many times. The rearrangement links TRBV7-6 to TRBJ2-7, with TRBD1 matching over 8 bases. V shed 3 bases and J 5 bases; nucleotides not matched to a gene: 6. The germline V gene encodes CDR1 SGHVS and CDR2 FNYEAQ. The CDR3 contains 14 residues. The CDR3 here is CASSLDRARNEQYF. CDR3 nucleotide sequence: TGTGCCAGCAGCTTGGACAGGGCAAGGAACGAGCAGTACTTC. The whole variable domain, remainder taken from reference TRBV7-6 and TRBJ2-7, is GAGVSQSPRYKVTKRGQDVALRCDPISGHVSLYWYRQALGQGPEFLTYFNYEAQQDKSGLPNDRFSAERPEGSISTLTIQRTEQRDSAMYRCASSLDRARNEQYFGPGTRLTVT.

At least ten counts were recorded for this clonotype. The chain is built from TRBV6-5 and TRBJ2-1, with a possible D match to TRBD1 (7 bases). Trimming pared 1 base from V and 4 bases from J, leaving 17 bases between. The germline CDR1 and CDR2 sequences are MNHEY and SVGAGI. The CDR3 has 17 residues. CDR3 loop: CASSYFPWAGGYNEQFF. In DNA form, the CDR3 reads TGTGCCAGCAGTTACTTCCCCTGGGCAGGGGGGTACAATGAGCAGTTCTTC.

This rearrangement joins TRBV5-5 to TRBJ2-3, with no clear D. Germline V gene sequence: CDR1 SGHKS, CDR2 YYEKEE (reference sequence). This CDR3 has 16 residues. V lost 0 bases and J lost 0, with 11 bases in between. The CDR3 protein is CASSLEAVTSTDTQYF. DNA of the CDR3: TGTGCCAGCAGCTTGGAGGCCGTAACTAGCACAGATACGCAGTATTTT.

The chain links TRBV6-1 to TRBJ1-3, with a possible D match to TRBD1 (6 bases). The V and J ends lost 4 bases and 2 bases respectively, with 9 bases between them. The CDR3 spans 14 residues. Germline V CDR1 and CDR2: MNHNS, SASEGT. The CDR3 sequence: CASSGRQAGNTIYF. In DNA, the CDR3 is TGTGCCAGCAGTGGACGACAGGCTGGAAACACCATATATTTT.

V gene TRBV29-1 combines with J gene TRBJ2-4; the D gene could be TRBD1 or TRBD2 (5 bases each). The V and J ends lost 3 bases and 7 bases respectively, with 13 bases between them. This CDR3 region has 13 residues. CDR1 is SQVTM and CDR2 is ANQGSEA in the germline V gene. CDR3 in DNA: TGCAGCGTTGAGTGGGGGAGCGATAACATTCAGTACTTC. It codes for CSVEWGSDNIQYF.

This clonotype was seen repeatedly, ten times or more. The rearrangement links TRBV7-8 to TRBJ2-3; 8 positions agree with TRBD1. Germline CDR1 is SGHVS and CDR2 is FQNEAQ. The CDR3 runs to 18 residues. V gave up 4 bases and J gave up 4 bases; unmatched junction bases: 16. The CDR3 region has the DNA TGTGCCAGCAGCTCCATCATACCAGGGGGCCTATTTTCAGATACGCAGTATTTT. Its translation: CASSSIIPGGLFSDTQYF.

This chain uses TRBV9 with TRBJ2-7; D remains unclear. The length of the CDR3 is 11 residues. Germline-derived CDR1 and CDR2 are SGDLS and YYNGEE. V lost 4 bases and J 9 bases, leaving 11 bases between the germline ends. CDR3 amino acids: CASSSESGQYF. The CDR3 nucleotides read TGTGCCAGCAGCTCTGAATCAGGGCAGTACTTC.

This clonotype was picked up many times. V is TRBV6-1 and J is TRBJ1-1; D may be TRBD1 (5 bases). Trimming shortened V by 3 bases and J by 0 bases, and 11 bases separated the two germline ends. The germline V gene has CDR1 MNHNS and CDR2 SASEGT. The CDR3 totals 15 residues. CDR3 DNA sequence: TGTGCCAGCAGTGACGGCCAGGGACTGAACACTGAAGCTTTCTTT. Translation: CASSDGQGLNTEAFF.

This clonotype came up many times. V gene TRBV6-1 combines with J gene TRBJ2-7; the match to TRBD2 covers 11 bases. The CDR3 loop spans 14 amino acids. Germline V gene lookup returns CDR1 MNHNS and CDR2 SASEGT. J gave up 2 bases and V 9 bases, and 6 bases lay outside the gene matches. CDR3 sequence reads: CASPGTSGPYEQYF. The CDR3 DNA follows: TGTGCCAGTCCCGGGACTAGCGGTCCCTACGAGCAGTACTTC.

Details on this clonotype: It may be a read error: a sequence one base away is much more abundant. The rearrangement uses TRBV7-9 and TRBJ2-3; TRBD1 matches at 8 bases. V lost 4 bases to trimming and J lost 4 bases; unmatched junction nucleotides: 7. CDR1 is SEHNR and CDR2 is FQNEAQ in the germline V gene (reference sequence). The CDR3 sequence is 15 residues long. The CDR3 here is CASSSAGGLSDTQYF. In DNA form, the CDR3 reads TGTGCCAGCAGCTCAGCAGGGGGCTTGTCAGATACGCAGTATTTT.

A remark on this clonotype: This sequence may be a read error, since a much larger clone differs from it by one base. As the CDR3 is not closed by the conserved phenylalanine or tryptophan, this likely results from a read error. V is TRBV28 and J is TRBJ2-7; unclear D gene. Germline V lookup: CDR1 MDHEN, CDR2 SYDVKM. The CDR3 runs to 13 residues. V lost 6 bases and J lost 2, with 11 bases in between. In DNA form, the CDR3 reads TGTGCCAGCAGGCAGGACGCTGCCTACGAGCAGTACTTA. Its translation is CASRQDAAYEQYL.

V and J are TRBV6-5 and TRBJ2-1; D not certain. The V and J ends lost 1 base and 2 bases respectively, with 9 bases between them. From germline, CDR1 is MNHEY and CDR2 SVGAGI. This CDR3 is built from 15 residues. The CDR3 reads CASSYFRATYNEQFF. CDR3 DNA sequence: TGTGCCAGCAGTTACTTCCGGGCGACCTACAATGAGCAGTTCTTC.

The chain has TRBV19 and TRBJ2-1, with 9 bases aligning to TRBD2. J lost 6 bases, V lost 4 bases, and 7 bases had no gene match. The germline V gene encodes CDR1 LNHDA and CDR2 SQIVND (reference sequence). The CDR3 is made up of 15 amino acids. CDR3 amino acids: CASSRFAGGGNEQFF. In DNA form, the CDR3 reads TGTGCCAGTAGTAGGTTCGCGGGAGGGGGCAATGAGCAGTTCTTC.

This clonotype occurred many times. In DNA, the CDR3 is TGCGCCAGCAGCCGCTCTACTAGCGGGGGCACAGATACGCAGTATTTT. Translating it yields CASSRSTSGGTDTQYF. The chain employs TRBV5-1 and TRBJ2-3, with 10 bases that match TRBD2. Germline assignment: CDR1 SGHRS and CDR2 YFSETQ. There are 16 residues in the CDR3. Trimming at V came to 4 bases and at J to 1 base, leaving 6 bases not matched to a gene.

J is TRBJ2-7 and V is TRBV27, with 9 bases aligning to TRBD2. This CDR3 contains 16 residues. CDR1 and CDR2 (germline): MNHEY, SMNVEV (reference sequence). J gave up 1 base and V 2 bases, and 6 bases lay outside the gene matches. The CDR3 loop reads CASSLTRLADSYEQYF. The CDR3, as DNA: TGTGCCAGCAGTTTAACCCGACTAGCGGATTCCTACGAGCAGTACTTC.

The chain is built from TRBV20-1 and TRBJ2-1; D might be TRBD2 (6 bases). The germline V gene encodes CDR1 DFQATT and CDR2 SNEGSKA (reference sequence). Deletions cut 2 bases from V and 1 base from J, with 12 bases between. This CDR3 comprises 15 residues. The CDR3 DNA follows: TGCAGTGCTAGAAATGGAGGGGAGTCCTACAATGAGCAGTTCTTC. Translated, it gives CSARNGGESYNEQFF.

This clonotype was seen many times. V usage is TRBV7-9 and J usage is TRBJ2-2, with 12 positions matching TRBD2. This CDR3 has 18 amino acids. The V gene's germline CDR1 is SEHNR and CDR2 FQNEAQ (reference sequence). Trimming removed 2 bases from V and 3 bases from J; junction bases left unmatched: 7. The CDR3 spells CASSLTRLAGEDTGELFF. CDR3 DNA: TGTGCCAGCAGCTTAACCCGACTAGCGGGGGAGGACACCGGGGAGCTGTTTTTT.

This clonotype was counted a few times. The CDR3 bases are TGTGCCAGCAGTCCCGGGGGGAAAGAGGCTAATGAAAAACTGTTTTTT. Encoded protein: CASSPGGKEANEKLFF. The chain carries TRBV12-3 or TRBV12-4 and TRBJ1-4; tentative D call: TRBD1 (5 bases). The length of the CDR3 is 16 residues. Trimming removed 5 bases from V and 3 bases from J, with 16 bases in between.

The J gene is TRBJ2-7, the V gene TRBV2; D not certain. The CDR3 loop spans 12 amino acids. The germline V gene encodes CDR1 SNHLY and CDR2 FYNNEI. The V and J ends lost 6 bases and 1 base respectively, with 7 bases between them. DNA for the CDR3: TGTGCCAGCAGAGACATATCCTACGAGCAGTACTTC. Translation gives CASRDISYEQYF.

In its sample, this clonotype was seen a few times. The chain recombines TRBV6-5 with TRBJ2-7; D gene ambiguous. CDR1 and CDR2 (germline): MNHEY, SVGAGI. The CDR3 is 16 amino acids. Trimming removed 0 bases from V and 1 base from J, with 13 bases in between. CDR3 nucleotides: TGTGCCAGCAGTTACTCACAATACGAACAATCCTACGAGCAGTACTTC. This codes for CASSYSQYEQSYEQYF.

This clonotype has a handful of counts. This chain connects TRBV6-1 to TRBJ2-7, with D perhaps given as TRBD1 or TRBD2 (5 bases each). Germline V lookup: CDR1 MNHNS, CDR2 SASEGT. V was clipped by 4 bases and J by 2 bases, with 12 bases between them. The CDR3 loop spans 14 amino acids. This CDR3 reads CASSAWGTAYEQYF. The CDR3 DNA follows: TGTGCCAGCAGTGCCTGGGGGACGGCCTACGAGCAGTACTTC.